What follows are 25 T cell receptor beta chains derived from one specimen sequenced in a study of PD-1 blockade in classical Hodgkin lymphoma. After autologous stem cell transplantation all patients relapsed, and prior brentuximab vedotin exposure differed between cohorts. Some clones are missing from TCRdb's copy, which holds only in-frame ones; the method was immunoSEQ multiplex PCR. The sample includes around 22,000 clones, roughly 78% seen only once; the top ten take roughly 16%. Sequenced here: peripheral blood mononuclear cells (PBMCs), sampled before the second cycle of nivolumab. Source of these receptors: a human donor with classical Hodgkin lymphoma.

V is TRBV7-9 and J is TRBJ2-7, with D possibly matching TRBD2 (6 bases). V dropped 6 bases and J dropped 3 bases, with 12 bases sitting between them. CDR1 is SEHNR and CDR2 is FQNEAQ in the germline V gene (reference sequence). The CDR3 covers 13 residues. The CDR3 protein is CASSWDLGYEQYF. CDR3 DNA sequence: TGTGCCAGCAGTTGGGACTTAGGCTACGAGCAGTACTTC.

The CDR3 region has the DNA TGTGCCAGCAGCTTAGCAGGGGCACAAGAGACCCAGTACTTC. Its translation is CASSLAGAQETQYF. The chain combines TRBV7-2 with TRBJ2-5, with D possibly being TRBD1 (5 bases). Looked up from germline, CDR1 is SGHTA and CDR2 is FQGNSA. The CDR3 totals 14 residues. V was pared by 0 bases and J by 2 bases, with 7 bases between. Complete variable domain (other parts from reference TRBV7-2 and TRBJ2-5): GAGVSQSPSNKVTEKGKDVELRCDPISGHTALYWYRQSLGQGLEFLIYFQGNSAPDKSGLPSDRFSAERTGGSVSTLTIQRTQQEDSAVYLCASSLAGAQETQYFGPGTRLLVL.

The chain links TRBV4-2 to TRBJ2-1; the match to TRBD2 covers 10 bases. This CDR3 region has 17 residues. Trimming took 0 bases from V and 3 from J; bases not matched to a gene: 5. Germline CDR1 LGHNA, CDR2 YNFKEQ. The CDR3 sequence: CASSQDESGGVYNEQFF. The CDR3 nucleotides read TGTGCCAGCAGCCAAGATGAAAGCGGGGGGGTCTACAATGAGCAGTTCTTC.

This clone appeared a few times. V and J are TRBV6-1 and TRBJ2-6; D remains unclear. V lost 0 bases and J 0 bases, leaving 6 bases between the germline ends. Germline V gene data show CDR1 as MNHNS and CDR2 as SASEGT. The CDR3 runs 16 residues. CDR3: CASSEALHSGANVLTF. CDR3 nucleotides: TGTGCCAGCAGTGAAGCATTGCACTCTGGGGCCAACGTCCTGACTTTC.

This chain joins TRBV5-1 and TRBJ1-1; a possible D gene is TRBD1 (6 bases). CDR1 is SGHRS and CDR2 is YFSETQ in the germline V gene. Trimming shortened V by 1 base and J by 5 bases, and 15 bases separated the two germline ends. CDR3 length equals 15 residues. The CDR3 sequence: CASSLRWGASTEAFF. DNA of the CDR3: TGCGCCAGCAGCTTGCGTTGGGGGGCGAGTACTGAAGCTTTCTTT.

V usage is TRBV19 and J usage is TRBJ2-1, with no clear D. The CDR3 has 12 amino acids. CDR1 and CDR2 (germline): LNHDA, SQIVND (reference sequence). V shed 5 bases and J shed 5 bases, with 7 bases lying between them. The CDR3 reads CASSFSHNEQFF. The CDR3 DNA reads TGTGCCAGTAGTTTCAGCCACAATGAGCAGTTCTTC.

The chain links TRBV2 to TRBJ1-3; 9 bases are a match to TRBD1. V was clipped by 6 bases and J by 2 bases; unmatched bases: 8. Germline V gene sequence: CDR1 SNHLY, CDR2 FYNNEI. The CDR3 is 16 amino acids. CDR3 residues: CASSLLRDRAGNTIYF. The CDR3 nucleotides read TGTGCCAGCAGCTTACTCCGGGACAGGGCTGGAAACACCATATATTTT.

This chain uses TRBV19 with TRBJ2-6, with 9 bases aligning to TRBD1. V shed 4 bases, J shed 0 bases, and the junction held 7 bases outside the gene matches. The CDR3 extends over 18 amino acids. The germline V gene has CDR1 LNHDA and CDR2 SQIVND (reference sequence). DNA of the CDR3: TGTGCCAGTAGTAGGACAGGGGCAGACGTCTCTGGGGCCAACGTCCTGACTTTC. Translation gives CASSRTGADVSGANVLTF.

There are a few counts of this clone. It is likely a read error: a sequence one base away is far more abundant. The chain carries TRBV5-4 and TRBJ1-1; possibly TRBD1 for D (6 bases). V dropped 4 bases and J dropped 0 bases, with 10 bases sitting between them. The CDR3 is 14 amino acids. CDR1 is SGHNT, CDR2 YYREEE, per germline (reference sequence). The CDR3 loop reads CASSPGTLNTEAFF. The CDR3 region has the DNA TGTGCCAGCAGCCCCGGGACACTGAACACTGAAGCTTTCTTT.

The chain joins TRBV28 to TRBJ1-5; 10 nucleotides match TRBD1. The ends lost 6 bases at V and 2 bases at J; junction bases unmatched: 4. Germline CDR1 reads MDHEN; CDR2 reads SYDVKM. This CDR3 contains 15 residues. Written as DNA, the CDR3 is TGTGCCAGCAGCCCAGGGACAGGGGGCAATCAGCCCCAGCATTTT. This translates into CASSPGTGGNQPQHF.

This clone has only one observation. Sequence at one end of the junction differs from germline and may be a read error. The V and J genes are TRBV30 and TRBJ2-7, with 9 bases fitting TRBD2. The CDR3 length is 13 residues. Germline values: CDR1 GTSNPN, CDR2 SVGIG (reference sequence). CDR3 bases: TGTGCCTGGACGAGAAAGCGGGAGGACCATTTCCGCTTC. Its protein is CAWTRKREDHFRF.

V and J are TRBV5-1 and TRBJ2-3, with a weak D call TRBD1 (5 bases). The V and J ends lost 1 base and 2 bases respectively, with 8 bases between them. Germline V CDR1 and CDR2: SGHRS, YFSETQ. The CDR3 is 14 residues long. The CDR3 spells CASSLSGHTDTQYF. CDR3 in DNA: TGCGCCAGCAGCTTGTCCGGACACACAGATACGCAGTATTTT.

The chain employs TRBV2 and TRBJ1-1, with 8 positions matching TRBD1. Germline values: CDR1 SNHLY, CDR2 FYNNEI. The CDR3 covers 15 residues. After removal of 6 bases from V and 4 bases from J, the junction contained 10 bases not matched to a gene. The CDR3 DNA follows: TGTGCCAGCAGCGGGTCAGGGGGCGCGAGCACTGAAGCTTTCTTT. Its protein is CASSGSGGASTEAFF.

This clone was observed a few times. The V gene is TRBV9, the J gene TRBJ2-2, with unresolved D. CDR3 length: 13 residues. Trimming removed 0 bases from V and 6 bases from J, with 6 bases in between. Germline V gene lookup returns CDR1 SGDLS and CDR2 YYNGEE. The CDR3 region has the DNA TGTGCCAGCAGCGTAGGGGGTGCCGGGGAGCTGTTTTTT. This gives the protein CASSVGGAGELFF. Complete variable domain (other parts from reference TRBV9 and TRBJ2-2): DSGVTQTPKHLITATGQRVTLRCSPRSGDLSVYWYQQSLDQGLQFLIQYYNGEERAKGNILERFSAQQFPDLHSELNLSSLELGDSALYFCASSVGGAGELFFGEGSRLTVL.

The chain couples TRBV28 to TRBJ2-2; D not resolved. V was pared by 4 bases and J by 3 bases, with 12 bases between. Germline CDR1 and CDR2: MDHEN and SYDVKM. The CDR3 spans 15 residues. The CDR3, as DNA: TGTGCCAGCAGTTACGACCCCCTCTACACCGGGGAGCTGTTTTTT. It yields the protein CASSYDPLYTGELFF.

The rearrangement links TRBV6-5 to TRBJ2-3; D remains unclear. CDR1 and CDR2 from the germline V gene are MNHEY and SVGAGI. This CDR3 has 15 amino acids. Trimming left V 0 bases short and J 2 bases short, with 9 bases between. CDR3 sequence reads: CASSYSARNTDTQYF. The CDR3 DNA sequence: TGTGCCAGCAGTTACTCGGCCAGGAACACAGATACGCAGTATTTT.

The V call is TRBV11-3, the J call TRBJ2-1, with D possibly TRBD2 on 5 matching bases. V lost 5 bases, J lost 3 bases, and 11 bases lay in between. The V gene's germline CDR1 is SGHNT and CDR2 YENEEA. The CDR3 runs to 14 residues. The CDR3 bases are TGTGCCAGCAGCCTCCTAGGAGGCTACAATGAGCAGTTCTTC. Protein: CASSLLGGYNEQFF.

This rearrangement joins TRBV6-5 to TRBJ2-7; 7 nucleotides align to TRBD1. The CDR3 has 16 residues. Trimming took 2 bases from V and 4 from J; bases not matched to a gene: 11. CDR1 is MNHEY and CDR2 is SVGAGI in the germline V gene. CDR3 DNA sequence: TGTGCCAGCAGTTACGGTCCCCCCGGCAGGGGGTACGAGCAGTACGTC. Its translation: CASSYGPPGRGYEQYV.

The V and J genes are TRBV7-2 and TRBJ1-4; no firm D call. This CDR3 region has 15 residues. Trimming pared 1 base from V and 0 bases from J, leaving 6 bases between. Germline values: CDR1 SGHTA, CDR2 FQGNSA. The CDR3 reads CASSLGPATNEKLFF. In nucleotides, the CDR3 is TGTGCCAGCAGCTTAGGGCCAGCAACTAATGAAAAACTGTTTTTT.

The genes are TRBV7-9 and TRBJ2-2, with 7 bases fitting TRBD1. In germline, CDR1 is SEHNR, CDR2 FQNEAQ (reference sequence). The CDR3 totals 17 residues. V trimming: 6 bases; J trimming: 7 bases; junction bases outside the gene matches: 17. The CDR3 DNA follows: TGTGCCAGCAGACGCAGGACAGGTAGCACGTATGGCGGGGAGCTGTTTTTT. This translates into CASRRRTGSTYGGELFF.

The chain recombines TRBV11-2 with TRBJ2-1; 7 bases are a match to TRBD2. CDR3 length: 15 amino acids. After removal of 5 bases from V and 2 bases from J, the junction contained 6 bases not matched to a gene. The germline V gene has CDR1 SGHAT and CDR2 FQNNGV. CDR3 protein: CASSRSGAPYNEQFF. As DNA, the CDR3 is TGTGCCAGCAGCCGGAGCGGGGCGCCCTACAATGAGCAGTTCTTC. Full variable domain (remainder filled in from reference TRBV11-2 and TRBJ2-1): EAGVAQSPRYKIIEKRQSVAFWCNPISGHATLYWYQQILGQGPKLLIQFQNNGVVDDSQLPKDRFSAERLKGVDSTLKIQPAKLEDSAVYLCASSRSGAPYNEQFFGPGTRLTVL.

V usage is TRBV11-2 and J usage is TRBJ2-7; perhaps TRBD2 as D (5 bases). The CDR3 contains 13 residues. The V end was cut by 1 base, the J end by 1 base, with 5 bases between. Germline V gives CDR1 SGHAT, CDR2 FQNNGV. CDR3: CASSLGGSYEQYF. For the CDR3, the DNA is TGTGCCAGCAGCTTAGGAGGGTCCTACGAGCAGTACTTC.

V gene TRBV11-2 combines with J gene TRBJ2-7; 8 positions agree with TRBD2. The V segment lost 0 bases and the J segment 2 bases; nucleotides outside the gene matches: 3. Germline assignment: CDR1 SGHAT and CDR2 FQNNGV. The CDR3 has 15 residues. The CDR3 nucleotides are TGTGCCAGCAGCTTAGACTCGGGAGGGCCCTACGAGCAGTACTTC. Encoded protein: CASSLDSGGPYEQYF. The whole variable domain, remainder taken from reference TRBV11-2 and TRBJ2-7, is EAGVAQSPRYKIIEKRQSVAFWCNPISGHATLYWYQQILGQGPKLLIQFQNNGVVDDSQLPKDRFSAERLKGVDSTLKIQPAKLEDSAVYLCASSLDSGGPYEQYFGPGTRLTVT.

The CDR3 DNA reads TGTGCCAGCAGCTTAGGGCTGGGGGATACGCAGTATTTT. It translates to CASSLGLGDTQYF. V usage is TRBV7-2 and J usage is TRBJ2-3; D ambiguous. V was cut by 1 base and J by 6 bases, with 8 bases left in between. The germline gives CDR1 SGHTA, CDR2 FQGNSA. This CDR3 comprises 13 residues.

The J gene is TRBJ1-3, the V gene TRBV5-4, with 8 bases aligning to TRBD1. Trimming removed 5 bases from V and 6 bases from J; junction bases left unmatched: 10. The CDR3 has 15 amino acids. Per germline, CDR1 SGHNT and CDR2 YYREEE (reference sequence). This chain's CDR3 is CASSPRTGRENTIYF. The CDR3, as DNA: TGTGCCAGCAGTCCCCGGACAGGGAGAGAAAACACCATATATTTT. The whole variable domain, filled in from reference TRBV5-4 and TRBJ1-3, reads ETGVTQSPTHLIKTRGQQVTLRCSSQSGHNTVSWYQQALGQGPQFIFQYYREEENGRGNFPPRFSGLQFPNYSSELNVNALELDDSALYLCASSPRTGRENTIYFGEGSWLTVV.